This T cell receptor (beta chain) originates from a study of blood T cell repertoires in COVID-19. V lost 5 bases and J lost 5; bases outside the gene matches: 11. The CDR3 runs 18 residues. Germline values: CDR1 LNHDA, CDR2 SQIVND (reference sequence). This clone was recorded once. Clones were sequenced by immunoSEQ multiplex PCR, and TCRdb holds only the in-frame ones, with some missing. The sample lists 70,000 or so clones, roughly 73% occurring once. This chain uses TRBV19 with TRBJ2-1, with TRBD2 identical over 14 bases. Material: peripheral blood. The TCR was taken from a human donor in a cohort sampled during active COVID-19. CDR3 amino acids: CASSGLAGGIFSHNEQFF. DNA for the CDR3: TGTGCCAGTAGTGGACTAGCGGGAGGTATCTTTAGCCACAATGAGCAGTTCTTC.